Each of the 10 T cell receptor beta chains below was sequenced from the same sample in a study of blood T cell repertoires in COVID-19. Sequenced by immunoSEQ multiplex PCR; TCRdb stores in-frame clones only, minus some. The table records over 130,000 clones, 75% to 90% of them present only once. Sequencing input: peripheral blood. These TCRs come from a man aged 70-80 years with acute or convalescent COVID-19.

V usage is TRBV11-2 and J usage is TRBJ1-2; 9 positions match TRBD1. V trimming: 5 bases; J trimming: 7 bases; junction bases outside the gene matches: 14. Per the germline V gene, CDR1 is SGHAT and CDR2 is FQNNGV. The CDR3 is 16 residues long. The CDR3 loop reads CASSLRSGQGIGGYTF. The CDR3 region has the DNA TGTGCCAGCAGCCTAAGATCTGGACAGGGGATAGGTGGCTACACCTTC.

The V and J genes are TRBV5-1 and TRBJ2-1; 7 nucleotides agree with TRBD1. Germline assignment: CDR1 SGHRS and CDR2 YFSETQ. CDR3 length: 20 residues. Trimming removed 2 bases from V and 4 bases from J; junction bases left unmatched: 21. As DNA, the CDR3 is TGCGCCAGCAGCTTAAGAGCAGGGGACAGCAGCGGTGGGGGATACAATGAGCAGTTCTTC. It translates to CASSLRAGDSSGGGYNEQFF. Using reference TRBV5-1 and TRBJ2-1 for the parts outside the CDR3, the full variable domain is KAGVTQTPRYLIKTRGQQVTLSCSPISGHRSVSWYQQTPGQGLQFLFEYFSETQRNKGNFPGRFSGRQFSNSRSEMNVSTLELGDSALYLCASSLRAGDSSGGGYNEQFFGPGTRLTVL.

The chain carries TRBV19 and TRBJ2-5, with D perhaps TRBD2 (5 bases). The CDR3 is 16 amino acids. Germline V gene sequence: CDR1 LNHDA, CDR2 SQIVND (reference sequence). Trimming pared 3 bases from V and 4 bases from J, leaving 18 bases between. The CDR3 nucleotides read TGTGCCAGTAGTATCGCTGGATCAGGCGGGCGAGAGACCCAGTACTTC. This codes for CASSIAGSGGRETQYF.

The chain recombines TRBV19 with TRBJ2-3; 14 nucleotides align to TRBD2. The CDR3 consists of 18 residues. V was pared by 3 bases and J by 0 bases, with 5 bases of the junction left unmatched. Germline CDR1 is LNHDA and CDR2 is SQIVND (reference sequence). This CDR3 reads CASSMGLAGAYSTDTQYF. In DNA, the CDR3 is TGTGCCAGTAGTATGGGACTAGCGGGGGCGTACAGCACAGATACGCAGTATTTT.

The chain has TRBV30 and TRBJ2-1, with 10 positions matching TRBD1. The germline CDR1 and CDR2 sequences are GTSNPN and SVGIG (reference sequence). Germline trimming cut 0 bases from V and 8 bases from J; bases unmatched to any gene: 7. This CDR3 is 15 amino acids long. CDR3 bases: TGTGCCTGGAGTGTCTGGGGACAGGGGATCGATGAGCAGTTCTTC. Its translation is CAWSVWGQGIDEQFF.

This sequence joins TRBV4-2 and TRBJ1-2; weak D call: TRBD1 (5 bases). Germline values: CDR1 LGHNA, CDR2 YNFKEQ. The CDR3 runs 14 residues. V was cut by 1 base and J by 4 bases, with 10 bases left in between. CDR3 loop: CASSQGGDPYGYTF. CDR3 DNA sequence: TGTGCCAGCAGCCAAGGGGGGGACCCCTATGGCTACACCTTC.

J is TRBJ1-3 and V is TRBV7-8; 9 bases map to TRBD1. Unmatched junction bases numbered 9, after V lost 8 bases and J lost 7 bases. In germline, CDR1 is SGHVS, CDR2 FQNEAQ. CDR3 size: 14 residues. In DNA, the CDR3 is TGTGCCAGCCGCCGGACAGGGGCGGGGAACACCATATATTTT. This translates into CASRRTGAGNTIYF.

V usage is TRBV3-1 (or the pseudogene TRBV3-2) and J usage is TRBJ2-5; 8 bases are a match to TRBD2. With V trimmed by 5 bases and J by 0 bases, 5 bases remained unmatched. The CDR3 covers 15 residues. Germline lookup yields CDR1 LGHDT and CDR2 YNNKEL (reference sequence). CDR3 region: CASSTGGGYQETQYF. Written as DNA, the CDR3 is TGTGCCAGCAGCACGGGGGGGGGCTACCAAGAGACCCAGTACTTC.

The J gene is TRBJ2-2, the V gene TRBV28; a weak D match, TRBD1 (6 bases). Germline CDR1 reads MDHEN; CDR2 reads SYDVKM. CDR3 length equals 15 residues. With 3 bases removed from V and 5 bases from J, the gap between germline ends came to 13 bases. The CDR3 DNA sequence: TGTGCCAGCAGTTTTCGAGGGGGTCCAACCGGGGAGCTGTTTTTT. This gives the protein CASSFRGGPTGELFF.

The chain uses TRBV19 and TRBJ2-2; 7 nucleotides match TRBD2. The germline gives CDR1 LNHDA, CDR2 SQIVND (reference sequence). V dropped 5 bases and J dropped 5; count of bases not matched to a gene: 2. CDR3 length: 13 amino acids. CDR3 bases: TGTGCCAGTAGTCCCGGGAGGACCGGGGAGCTGTTTTTT. Protein: CASSPGRTGELFF.